Listed below are T cell receptor beta chains from one sample, sequenced in a study of OX40 agonist ivuxolimab in advanced cancers. The protocol was immunoSEQ multiplex PCR, while the TCRdb copy is restricted to in-frame clones and leaves out a portion. The sample carries under 85,000 clones, roughly nine tenths recorded once. Here the sequenced sample was CD4+ or CD8+ T cells sorted from blood, taken in a trial of the OX40 agonist ivuxolimab. Receptor source: an adult with an advanced solid tumor such as melanoma, head and neck, liver or kidney cancer. The CDR3 runs from the conserved cysteine through the conserved F or W. A D gene is named only where the DNA matches it firmly. Only some rows state a clone size, as once, few, many or a class for expanded clones.

cdr3_aa: CASKDTGNNYGYTF; cdr3_nt: TGTGCCAGCAAAGACACAGGCAACAACTATGGCTACACCTTC; clone_size: .; v_call: TRBV6-5; d_call: .; j_call: TRBJ1-2
cdr3_aa: CASSESGQGVWGYGYTF; cdr3_nt: TGTGCCAGCAGTGAAAGTGGACAGGGTGTGTGGGGCTATGGCTACACCTTC; clone_size: .; v_call: TRBV6-1; d_call: TRBD1; j_call: TRBJ1-2
cdr3_aa: CASSFTAGKVETQYF; cdr3_nt: TGTGCCAGCAGCTTTACAGCGGGAAAGGTTGAGACCCAGTACTTC; clone_size: once; v_call: TRBV7-2; d_call: TRBD2; j_call: TRBJ2-5
cdr3_aa: CASSVQGSGNTIYF; cdr3_nt: TGTGCCAGCAGTGTACAGGGTTCTGGAAACACCATATATTTT; clone_size: .; v_call: TRBV6-5; d_call: .; j_call: TRBJ1-3
cdr3_aa: CASTGSSYNEQFF; cdr3_nt: TGTGCCAGCACGGGGAGTTCCTACAATGAGCAGTTCTTC; clone_size: .; v_call: TRBV7-9; d_call: .; j_call: TRBJ2-1
cdr3_aa: CASSVGGFTDTQYF; cdr3_nt: TGTGCCAGCAGCGTAGGCGGTTTCACAGATACGCAGTATTTT; clone_size: .; v_call: TRBV9; d_call: .; j_call: TRBJ2-3
cdr3_aa: CASSERPGIGKNEKLFF; cdr3_nt: TGTGCCAGCAGTGAACGACCCGGGATCGGGAAGAATGAAAAACTGTTTTTT; clone_size: .; v_call: TRBV6-4; d_call: .; j_call: TRBJ1-4
cdr3_aa: CASSRLRADGADTQYF; cdr3_nt: TGTGCCAGCAGTCGCCTAAGGGCGGACGGGGCAGATACGCAGTATTTT; clone_size: once; v_call: TRBV5-8; d_call: .; j_call: TRBJ2-3
cdr3_aa: CASSLSSGSGANVLTF; cdr3_nt: TGCGCCAGCAGCTTGTCTAGCGGCTCTGGGGCCAACGTCCTGACTTTC; clone_size: .; v_call: TRBV5-1; d_call: TRBD2; j_call: TRBJ2-6
cdr3_aa: CASSLLAGGNEQFF; cdr3_nt: TGTGCCAGCAGCTTGTTGGCAGGGGGCAATGAGCAGTTCTTC; clone_size: .; v_call: TRBV5-4; d_call: TRBD1; j_call: TRBJ2-1
cdr3_aa: CASSDGQADSPLHF; cdr3_nt: TGCGCCAGCAGTGATGGGCAAGCAGATTCACCCCTCCACTTT; clone_size: .; v_call: TRBV10-1; d_call: .; j_call: TRBJ1-6
cdr3_aa: CASSGGRGSGNTIYF; cdr3_nt: TGTGCCAGCAGTGGGGGCAGGGGTAGTGGAAACACCATATATTTT; clone_size: .; v_call: TRBV2; d_call: .; j_call: TRBJ1-3
cdr3_aa: CASSLARVLDTQYF; cdr3_nt: TGCGCCAGCAGCTTGGCCCGGGTGTTGGATACGCAGTATTTT; clone_size: .; v_call: TRBV5-1; d_call: .; j_call: TRBJ2-3
cdr3_aa: CASSGGNPRADTQYF; cdr3_nt: TGTGCCAGCAGTGGGGGCAACCCCAGGGCAGATACGCAGTATTTT; clone_size: .; v_call: TRBV25-1; d_call: .; j_call: TRBJ2-3
cdr3_aa: CASSLGRHSIPYNEQFF; cdr3_nt: TGTGCCAGCAGCTTGGGGCGACACAGTATACCTTACAATGAGCAGTTCTTC; clone_size: .; v_call: TRBV27; d_call: .; j_call: TRBJ2-1
cdr3_aa: CASSLGLAGGGDTQYF; cdr3_nt: TGTGCCAGCAGTTTGGGACTAGCGGGAGGAGGAGATACGCAGTATTTT; clone_size: few; v_call: TRBV27; d_call: TRBD2; j_call: TRBJ2-3
cdr3_aa: CASKTLNTGELFF; cdr3_nt: TGTGCCAGCAAAACTTTGAACACCGGGGAGCTGTTTTTT; clone_size: .; v_call: TRBV2; d_call: .; j_call: TRBJ2-2
cdr3_aa: CASSQVFSGLTTDTQYF; cdr3_nt: TGTGCCAGCAGCCAAGTATTCAGCGGGCTAACCACAGATACGCAGTATTTT; clone_size: once; v_call: TRBV14; d_call: .; j_call: TRBJ2-3
cdr3_aa: CASSDIRAGERTDTQYF; cdr3_nt: TGTGCCAGCAGTGACATCAGAGCGGGAGAGCGCACAGATACGCAGTATTTT; clone_size: .; v_call: TRBV6-1; d_call: TRBD2; j_call: TRBJ2-3
cdr3_aa: CASQQGRNTEAFF; cdr3_nt: TGCGCCAGCCAACAGGGAAGGAACACTGAAGCTTTCTTT; clone_size: .; v_call: TRBV10-2; d_call: .; j_call: TRBJ1-1
cdr3_aa: CATRGIYEQYF; cdr3_nt: TGTGCCACGCGGGGGATCTACGAGCAGTACTTC; clone_size: few; v_call: TRBV19; d_call: TRBD2; j_call: TRBJ2-7
cdr3_aa: CASSAGLAAHTDTQYF; cdr3_nt: TGCGCCAGCAGCGCGGGACTAGCGGCCCACACAGATACGCAGTATTTT; clone_size: .; v_call: TRBV5-1; d_call: TRBD2; j_call: TRBJ2-3
cdr3_aa: CASSGTGGFEKLFF; cdr3_nt: TGTGCCAGCAGTGGGACAGGGGGCTTTGAAAAACTGTTTTTT; clone_size: .; v_call: TRBV25-1; d_call: TRBD1; j_call: TRBJ1-4
cdr3_aa: CASSLMNQPQHF; cdr3_nt: TGTGCCAGCAGCCTTATGAATCAGCCCCAGCATTTT; clone_size: few; v_call: TRBV5-5; d_call: .; j_call: TRBJ1-5
cdr3_aa: CASRLIGRLAHSYNEQFF; cdr3_nt: TGTGCAAGTCGCTTAATTGGGCGACTGGCTCACTCCTACAATGAGCAGTTCTTC; clone_size: once; v_call: TRBV12-2; d_call: .; j_call: TRBJ2-1
cdr3_aa: CASSVTGKGANTGELFF; cdr3_nt: TGTGCCAGCAGTGTGACAGGGAAGGGGGCGAACACCGGGGAGCTGTTTTTT; clone_size: .; v_call: TRBV2; d_call: TRBD1; j_call: TRBJ2-2
cdr3_aa: CASSPTRKDRGRTEAFF; cdr3_nt: TGTGCCAGTAGTCCGACTCGAAAGGACAGGGGTCGTACTGAAGCTTTCTTT; clone_size: .; v_call: TRBV19; d_call: TRBD1; j_call: TRBJ1-1
cdr3_aa: CASSLERVGTEAFF; cdr3_nt: TGTGCCAGCAGCTTAGAGAGGGTCGGCACTGAAGCTTTCTTT; clone_size: few; v_call: TRBV7-9; d_call: .; j_call: TRBJ1-1
cdr3_aa: CASSDGQDHYEQYF; cdr3_nt: TGTGCCAGCAGCGACGGACAGGACCACTACGAGCAGTACTTC; clone_size: .; v_call: TRBV11-2; d_call: TRBD1; j_call: TRBJ2-7
cdr3_aa: CASSYSGAKGYTF; cdr3_nt: TGTGCCAGCAGTTACTCAGGGGCGAAAGGCTACACCTTC; clone_size: .; v_call: TRBV6-6; d_call: .; j_call: TRBJ1-2
cdr3_aa: CASSLGPTILSEQYF; cdr3_nt: TGTGCCAGCAGCCTCGGACCGACCATCCTCTCCGAGCAGTACTTC; clone_size: .; v_call: TRBV11-3; d_call: .; j_call: TRBJ2-7
cdr3_aa: CASSVSRLGTGELFF; cdr3_nt: TGTGCCAGCAGCGTTAGCCGCCTGGGGACCGGGGAGCTGTTTTTT; clone_size: .; v_call: TRBV7-2; d_call: .; j_call: TRBJ2-2
cdr3_aa: CASSSGPGGYGYTF; cdr3_nt: TGTGCCAGCAGCTCCGGGCCGGGCGGCTATGGCTACACCTTC; clone_size: .; v_call: TRBV7-8; d_call: .; j_call: TRBJ1-2
cdr3_aa: CASSLLGGGTQYF; cdr3_nt: TGTGCCAGCAGCTTGTTAGGGGGAGGGACCCAGTACTTC; clone_size: .; v_call: TRBV5-4; d_call: .; j_call: TRBJ2-5
cdr3_aa: CAIRNTGIGNTIYF; cdr3_nt: TGTGCCATCAGAAATACAGGGATTGGAAACACCATATATTTT; clone_size: .; v_call: TRBV10-3; d_call: .; j_call: TRBJ1-3
cdr3_aa: CSVEDSARTEAFF; cdr3_nt: TGCAGCGTTGAAGATTCCGCCCGCACTGAAGCTTTCTTT; clone_size: .; v_call: TRBV29-1; d_call: .; j_call: TRBJ1-1
cdr3_aa: CASSYMASGTVEQFF; cdr3_nt: TGTGCCAGCAGTTACATGGCTAGCGGGACGGTTGAGCAGTTCTTC; clone_size: once; v_call: TRBV6-6; d_call: TRBD2; j_call: TRBJ2-1
cdr3_aa: CASWDGGNTEAFF; cdr3_nt: TGCGCCAGCTGGGATGGGGGAAACACTGAAGCTTTCTTT; clone_size: .; v_call: TRBV10-1; d_call: .; j_call: TRBJ1-1
cdr3_aa: CASRSQGSNYGYTF; cdr3_nt: TGTGCCAGCCGTAGTCAGGGAAGTAACTATGGCTACACCTTC; clone_size: .; v_call: TRBV19; d_call: .; j_call: TRBJ1-2
cdr3_aa: CASSLAPGQDQPQHF; cdr3_nt: TGTGCCAGCAGCTTAGCCCCTGGACAGGACCAGCCCCAGCATTTT; clone_size: .; v_call: TRBV7-8; d_call: TRBD1; j_call: TRBJ1-5
cdr3_aa: CASSPSYLGGNTEAFF; cdr3_nt: TGTGCCAGCTCACCATCCTATTTGGGGGGGAACACTGAAGCTTTCTTT; clone_size: few; v_call: TRBV18; d_call: .; j_call: TRBJ1-1
cdr3_aa: CASSLYGSGANVLTF; cdr3_nt: TGCGCCAGCAGCTTGTATGGCTCTGGGGCCAACGTCCTGACTTTC; clone_size: .; v_call: TRBV5-1; d_call: .; j_call: TRBJ2-6
cdr3_aa: CASSPSGSSYEQYF; cdr3_nt: TGCGCCAGCAGCCCTTCCGGAAGCTCCTACGAGCAGTACTTC; clone_size: .; v_call: TRBV5-1; d_call: .; j_call: TRBJ2-7
cdr3_aa: CASSLTSGNQETQYF; cdr3_nt: TGTGCCAGCAGCTTAACTAGCGGAAATCAAGAGACCCAGTACTTC; clone_size: .; v_call: TRBV7-3; d_call: .; j_call: TRBJ2-5
cdr3_aa: CASIGGWGASTDTQYF; cdr3_nt: TGTGCCAGCATCGGGGGATGGGGCGCTAGCACAGATACGCAGTATTTT; clone_size: once; v_call: TRBV28; d_call: .; j_call: TRBJ2-3
cdr3_aa: CASSLSLSGGYTF; cdr3_nt: TGTGCCAGCAGTTTATCCTTGAGCGGTGGCTACACCTTC; clone_size: .; v_call: TRBV27; d_call: .; j_call: TRBJ1-2
cdr3_aa: CASSTSPGANTEAFF; cdr3_nt: TGTGCCAGCAGCACTTCACCAGGAGCGAACACTGAAGCTTTCTTT; clone_size: .; v_call: TRBV27; d_call: .; j_call: TRBJ1-1
cdr3_aa: CASSTSGNTGELFF; cdr3_nt: TGTGCCAGCAGTACTAGCGGGAACACCGGGGAGCTGTTTTTT; clone_size: .; v_call: TRBV6-6; d_call: TRBD2; j_call: TRBJ2-2
cdr3_aa: CASSLQREATYNEQFF; cdr3_nt: TGCGCCAGCAGCCTTCAGCGGGAGGCCACCTACAATGAGCAGTTCTTC; clone_size: .; v_call: TRBV5-1; d_call: TRBD2; j_call: TRBJ2-1
cdr3_aa: CASSLRAGGSVDTQYF; cdr3_nt: TGTGCCAGCAGCTTACGAGCGGGAGGTAGCGTAGATACGCAGTATTTT; clone_size: .; v_call: TRBV7-2; d_call: TRBD2; j_call: TRBJ2-3
cdr3_aa: CASSLGSVAGGDEQYF; cdr3_nt: TGTGCCAGCAGCTTAGGGTCAGTGGCAGGGGGTGACGAGCAGTACTTC; clone_size: .; v_call: TRBV7-3; d_call: TRBD1; j_call: TRBJ2-7
cdr3_aa: CASSPRDRVNTEAFF; cdr3_nt: TGTGCCAGCAGCCCAAGGGACAGGGTGAACACTGAAGCTTTCTTT; clone_size: .; v_call: TRBV7-2; d_call: TRBD1; j_call: TRBJ1-1
cdr3_aa: CASSQTLDTQYF; cdr3_nt: TGTGCCAGCAGCCAGACGCTGGATACGCAGTATTTT; clone_size: .; v_call: TRBV5-4; d_call: .; j_call: TRBJ2-3
cdr3_aa: CASSQPRQGADQPQHF; cdr3_nt: TGCGCCAGCAGTCAACCACGACAGGGGGCCGACCAGCCCCAGCATTTT; clone_size: .; v_call: TRBV23-1; d_call: TRBD1; j_call: TRBJ1-5
cdr3_aa: CASSLGGVDTDTQYF; cdr3_nt: TGTGCCAGCAGCTTAGGCGGGGTGGACACAGATACGCAGTATTTT; clone_size: once; v_call: TRBV7-2; d_call: .; j_call: TRBJ2-3
cdr3_aa: CASSETLAGNYEQYF; cdr3_nt: TGCGCCAGCAGTGAGACACTAGCGGGAAACTACGAGCAGTACTTC; clone_size: .; v_call: TRBV10-1; d_call: TRBD2; j_call: TRBJ2-7